A single sample is the source of the 32 T cell receptor beta chains below, sequenced in a study of regulatory T cells in long-lasting Graves disease. As to time point: persistent/refractory GD, antithyroid drugs over 5 years with positive TRAb. Construction of the TCR library relied on RNA isolated from PBMCs. CDR3-region Arm-PCR and iRepertoire HTBI primers produced the TCR beta libraries. MiXCR, run by TCRdb on the multiplex PCR reads, gives a single entry per CDR3 protein. This repertoire shows some 340,000 distinct CDR3 sequences, roughly 25% found once; its top ten account for less than 30%. The sample was peripheral blood mononuclear cells (PBMCs), taken when the disease was refractory, from a patient treated with antithyroid drugs. The receptors stem from a woman between 40 and 50 years old with Graves disease.

The chain carries TRBV6-1 and TRBJ1-1; 7 nucleotides agree with TRBD1. The CDR3 has 15 amino acids. The junction had 10 bases not matched to a gene; V was cut back by 5 bases and J by 4 bases. Germline assignment: CDR1 MNHNS and CDR2 SASEGT. This CDR3 reads CASSLLQGRGTEAFF. CDR3 sequence (DNA): TGTGCCAGCAGTCTCCTACAGGGGCGGGGCACTGAAGCTTTCTTT.

This clonotype was detected only a few times. The CDR3 is CASSIAASTNSPLHF. CDR3 in DNA: TGTGCCAGTAGTATCGCAGCCAGTACAAATTCACCCCTCCACTTT. V usage is TRBV19 and J usage is TRBJ1-6; D unclear. The CDR3 has 15 residues. Germline V gene data show CDR1 as LNHDA and CDR2 as SQIVND (reference sequence). V lost 3 bases, J lost 7 bases, and 13 bases lay in between. The variable domain in full, with the rest retrieved from reference TRBV19 and TRBJ1-6, is DGGITQSPKYLFRKEGQNVTLSCEQNLNHDAMYWYRQDPGQGLRLIYYSQIVNDFQKGDIAEGYSVSREKKESFPLTVTSAQKNPTAFYLCASSIAASTNSPLHFGNGTRLTVT.

This clonotype has a handful of counts. The chain recombines TRBV5-1 with TRBJ2-7; 7 bases are a match to TRBD1. CDR3 length equals 18 residues. The junction had 12 bases not matched to a gene; V was cut back by 0 bases and J by 0 bases. CDR1 is SGHRS and CDR2 is YFSETQ in the germline V gene. The CDR3 protein is CASSLGFISTGRSYEQYF. The DNA for the CDR3 is TGCGCCAGCAGCTTGGGCTTTATATCGACAGGGCGCTCCTACGAGCAGTACTTC.

The chain has TRBV24-1 and TRBJ1-5, with D tentatively TRBD1 (5 bases). The length of the CDR3 is 14 residues. CDR1 KGHDR and CDR2 SFDVKD come from the germline V gene. Trimming took 10 bases from V and 0 from J, leaving 12 bases between them. CDR3 sequence: CATRRGYSNQPQHF. Here the CDR3 DNA reads TGTGCCACACGGCGGGGCTATAGCAATCAGCCCCAGCATTTT.

This clonotype was recorded a few times. The chain carries TRBV7-3 and TRBJ1-1, with TRBD1 identical over 8 bases. The CDR3 extends over 16 amino acids. The germline V gene encodes CDR1 SGHTA and CDR2 FQGTGA. V dropped 2 bases and J dropped 1; count of bases not matched to a gene: 6. CDR3 DNA: TGTGCCAGCAGCTTAGCCTACAGGGGGGGGAACACTGAAGCTTTCTTT. Translation gives CASSLAYRGGNTEAFF.

This clonotype was found a few times. The V and J genes are TRBV28 and TRBJ2-2; 7 nucleotides match TRBD2. Per germline, CDR1 MDHEN and CDR2 SYDVKM. After removal of 3 bases from V and 1 base from J, the junction contained 5 bases not matched to a gene. The CDR3 consists of 16 residues. This chain's CDR3 is CASSFSSGRNTGELFF. Here the CDR3 DNA reads TGTGCCAGCAGTTTTAGTAGCGGGCGGAACACCGGGGAGCTGTTTTTT. Combining the CDR3 with reference TRBV28 and TRBJ2-2 gives the whole variable domain DVKVTQSSRYLVKRTGEKVFLECVQDMDHENMFWYRQDPGLGLRLIYFSYDVKMKEKGDIPEGYSVSREKKERFSLILESASTNQTSMYLCASSFSSGRNTGELFFGEGSRLTVL.

This clonotype was detected only a few times. V usage is TRBV5-1 and J usage is TRBJ1-2; 7 bases are shared with TRBD1. V gave up 4 bases and J gave up 2 bases; unmatched junction bases: 8. Germline CDR1 reads SGHRS; CDR2 reads YFSETQ. This CDR3 is 15 amino acids long. The DNA of the CDR3 is TGCGCCAGCAGCGAACAACCGGGACAGAACTATGGCTACACCTTC. As protein: CASSEQPGQNYGYTF.

The chain combines TRBV19 with TRBJ2-7; 9 bases line up with TRBD1. Trimming took 5 bases from V and 0 from J; bases not matched to a gene: 5. CDR3 size: 15 residues. CDR1 is LNHDA, CDR2 SQIVND, per germline (reference sequence). CDR3: CASSVGTGSSYEQYF. The CDR3 DNA is TGTGCCAGTAGTGTAGGGACAGGGAGCTCCTACGAGCAGTACTTC. Looking up the rest from reference TRBV19 and TRBJ2-7 gives the full variable domain: DGGITQSPKYLFRKEGQNVTLSCEQNLNHDAMYWYRQDPGQGLRLIYYSQIVNDFQKGDIAEGYSVSREKKESFPLTVTSAQKNPTAFYLCASSVGTGSSYEQYFGPGTRLTVT.

This clonotype was observed many times. The chain recombines TRBV11-3 with TRBJ1-5; no reliable D call. The CDR3 runs 15 residues. Trimming removed 6 bases from V and 6 bases from J, with 18 bases in between. CDR1 and CDR2 from the germline V gene are SGHNT and YENEEA. The DNA of the CDR3 is TGTGCCAGCAGTTTGGGATTATCCGGCGGTCAGCCCCAGCATTTT. This gives the protein CASSLGLSGGQPQHF.

This clonotype was counted a few times. DNA for the CDR3: TGTGCCAGCAGCGTCCGACCCGGGAGGGGAGAAAAGGATGGCTACACCTTC. Its protein is CASSVRPGRGEKDGYTF. The chain carries TRBV9 and TRBJ1-2, with TRBD1 as a possible D gene (5 bases). Per the germline V gene, CDR1 is SGDLS and CDR2 is YYNGEE. This CDR3 spans 17 amino acids. Trimming took off 2 bases at V and 6 bases at J, with 23 bases between the two ends.

V is TRBV7-2 and J is TRBJ2-7; 14 bases fit TRBD2. CDR3 length equals 16 residues. The junction had 10 bases not matched to a gene; V was cut back by 4 bases and J by 8 bases. Germline CDR1 reads SGHTA; CDR2 reads FQGNSA. The CDR3 sequence is CASSSDSGTSGSKQYF. CDR3 bases: TGTGCCAGCAGCTCCGACAGCGGGACTAGCGGGAGTAAGCAGTACTTC.

Only a few counts were recorded for this clonotype. This sequence joins TRBV20-1 and TRBJ2-3, with a possible D match to TRBD2 (6 bases). The V end was cut by 5 bases, the J end by 2 bases, with 8 bases between. Per germline, CDR1 DFQATT and CDR2 SNEGSKA (reference sequence). This CDR3 is 12 amino acids long. The CDR3 protein is CSAPGVTDTQYF. The DNA of the CDR3 is TGCAGTGCTCCGGGGGTCACAGATACGCAGTATTTT.

Ten or more counts support this clonotype. This chain joins TRBV11-2 and TRBJ2-7, with a tentative D call TRBD1 (6 bases). Trimming removed 2 bases at V and 4 bases at J, with 12 bases between. This CDR3 is 14 amino acids long. Germline V gene data show CDR1 as SGHAT and CDR2 as FQNNGV. In DNA, the CDR3 is TGTGCCAGCAGCTTATTCAGGGGTTGGTACGAGCAGTACTTC. Encoded protein: CASSLFRGWYEQYF.

This clonotype came up many times. J is TRBJ1-1 and V is TRBV7-8; 7 bases align to TRBD1. J was trimmed by 6 bases and V by 5 bases; bases with no gene match: 6. Germline values: CDR1 SGHVS, CDR2 FQNEAQ. This CDR3 has 13 residues. CDR3 amino acids: CASSPHRGAEAFF. The CDR3 DNA follows: TGTGCCAGCAGCCCCCACAGGGGCGCTGAAGCTTTCTTT.

This clonotype was seen at least ten times. The chain couples TRBV28 to TRBJ2-3; D is uncertain. Germline CDR1 and CDR2: MDHEN and SYDVKM. Trimming stripped 6 bases from V and 0 bases from J, with 13 bases between. The CDR3 contains 15 residues. The CDR3 DNA reads as TGTGCCAGCAGCCTCCCGGCAATTAGCACAGATACGCAGTATTTT. The encoded protein is CASSLPAISTDTQYF.

J is TRBJ2-3 and V is TRBV28, with 13 bases fitting TRBD2. From germline, CDR1 is MDHEN and CDR2 SYDVKM. V lost 6 bases, J lost 1 base, and 13 bases stayed unmatched. The CDR3 contains 19 residues. The CDR3 spells CASSSQVLAGGPGTDTQYF. Written as DNA, the CDR3 is TGTGCCAGCAGCTCGCAGGTACTAGCGGGAGGGCCCGGCACAGATACGCAGTATTTT.

The rearrangement links TRBV3-1 to TRBJ2-4; no firm D call. V shed 3 bases and J shed 4 bases, with 13 bases lying between them. The length of the CDR3 is 15 residues. Per the germline V gene, CDR1 is LGHDT and CDR2 is YNNKEL (reference sequence). In DNA form, the CDR3 reads TGTGCCAGCAGCCAGTACTGGGCCCCAAAAAACATTCAGTACTTC. Translation: CASSQYWAPKNIQYF.

This clonotype has at least ten counts. The CDR3, as DNA: TGTGCCAGCAGTTTGAATCTGGGAAGCTATGGCTACACCTTC. Its translation is CASSLNLGSYGYTF. The chain uses TRBV28 and TRBJ1-2; D is undetermined. The V and J ends lost 3 bases and 4 bases respectively, with 12 bases between them. CDR3 size: 14 residues. Per the germline V gene, CDR1 is MDHEN and CDR2 is SYDVKM.

This chain uses TRBV15 with TRBJ2-2; 7 bases line up with TRBD1. The CDR3 has 15 residues. Germline CDR1 and CDR2: LNHNV and YYDKDF (reference sequence). J was trimmed by 4 bases and V by 1 base; bases with no gene match: 3. CDR3 DNA: TGTGCCACCAGCAGAGCCCGGGACAGCACCGGGGAGCTGTTTTTT. This sequence encodes CATSRARDSTGELFF.

Details on this clonotype: This may be a read error: a much more frequent sequence differs by one nucleotide. The V and J genes are TRBV19 and TRBJ1-1; TRBD1 is a possible D gene (5 bases). Germline loops: CDR1 LNHDA, CDR2 SQIVND (reference sequence). Trimming cost V 9 bases and J 1 base, with 9 bases left between them. This CDR3 comprises 12 residues. CDR3 sequence reads: CASRVRNTEAFF. Written as DNA, the CDR3 is TGTGCCAGCAGGGTAAGGAACACTGAAGCTTTCTTT.

The chain joins TRBV3-1 to TRBJ1-1; TRBD1 might be the D (5 bases). This CDR3 is built from 14 residues. Germline V gene lookup returns CDR1 LGHDT and CDR2 YNNKEL (reference sequence). V lost 1 base, J lost 5 bases, and 11 bases lay in between. In DNA, the CDR3 is TGTGCCAGCAGCCAAGGAGGGGCGCAAACTGAAGCTTTCTTT. Translation: CASSQGGAQTEAFF. Full variable domain (outside the CDR3, taken from reference TRBV3-1 and TRBJ1-1): DTAVSQTPKYLVTQMGNDKSIKCEQNLGHDTMYWYKQDSKKFLKIMFSYNNKELIINETVPNRFSPKSPDKAHLNLHINSLELGDSAVYFCASSQGGAQTEAFFGQGTRLTVV.

Concerning this clonotype itself: A much bigger clone sits one base away, suggesting this may be a read error. Since no conserved phenylalanine or tryptophan closes the CDR3, a read error is the likely cause. The gene calls are TRBV14 and TRBJ2-5; TRBD1 agrees at 9 bases. There are 16 residues in the CDR3. Germline loops: CDR1 SGHDN, CDR2 FVKESK. The junction had 7 bases not matched to a gene; V was cut back by 2 bases and J by 3 bases. The CDR3 nucleotides are TGTGCCAGCAGCCAATTCGGGACAGGGATGAAAGAGACCCAGTACTCC. It is translated as CASSQFGTGMKETQYS.

This clonotype was seen at least ten times. This chain links TRBV9 with TRBJ2-2; D is undetermined. Germline V gives CDR1 SGDLS, CDR2 YYNGEE. Between the trimmed V and J ends, which lost 0 bases and 1 base, there was a span of 4 bases. The length of the CDR3 is 14 residues. The CDR3 nucleotides are TGTGCCAGCAGCGTAGGTGGGAACACCGGGGAGCTGTTTTTT. It is translated as CASSVGGNTGELFF. The full variable domain, rest sourced from reference TRBV9 and TRBJ2-2, is DSGVTQTPKHLITATGQRVTLRCSPRSGDLSVYWYQQSLDQGLQFLIQYYNGEERAKGNILERFSAQQFPDLHSELNLSSLELGDSALYFCASSVGGNTGELFFGEGSRLTVL.

As regards this clonotype: Given a much more abundant clone one base away, this may be a read error. The gene calls are TRBV12-3 or TRBV12-4 and TRBJ1-1; no reliable D call. The CDR3 has 11 residues. The CDR3 DNA is TGTGCCAGCACCTTTAACACTGAAGCTCTCTTT. It yields the protein CASTFNTEALF.

Regarding this clonotype: Given a much more abundant clone one base away, this may be a read error. The chain uses TRBV6-2 or TRBV6-3 and TRBJ2-5; 9 bases match TRBD2. The CDR3 spans 18 residues. CDR1 MNHEY and CDR2 SVGEGT come from the germline V gene. CDR3 DNA: TGTGCCAGCAGTCACTCAAAGATAGCGGGAGTACGGAGAGAGACCCAGTACTTC. Its translation: CASSHSKIAGVRRETQYF.

This clonotype was picked up many times. The chain is built from TRBV12-3 or TRBV12-4 and TRBJ2-3; D is unclear. This CDR3 region has 11 residues. The V end lost 5 bases, the J end lost 6 bases, and 6 bases lay between the germline ends. As DNA, the CDR3 is TGTGCCAGCAGTAGAACGGATACGCAGTATTTT. This gives the protein CASSRTDTQYF.

In its sample, this clonotype was seen a few times. The chain has TRBV7-9 and TRBJ2-7; D is perhaps TRBD1 or TRBD2 (5 bases each). The V gene's germline CDR1 is SEHNR and CDR2 FQNEAQ (reference sequence). The CDR3 runs to 17 residues. V shed 4 bases and J shed 3 bases, with 22 bases lying between them. The CDR3 coding sequence is TGTGCCAGCAGCTCTTCAACGGGGTCAGGGAGAGGCTACGAGCAGTACTTC. Protein: CASSSSTGSGRGYEQYF. Combining the CDR3 with reference TRBV7-9 and TRBJ2-7 gives the whole variable domain DTGVSQNPRHKITKRGQNVTFRCDPISEHNRLYWYRQTLGQGPEFLTYFQNEAQLEKSRLLSDRFSAERPKGSFSTLEIQRTEQGDSAMYLCASSSSTGSGRGYEQYFGPGTRLTVT.

V gene TRBV9 combines with J gene TRBJ2-5; 7 bases agree with TRBD2. There are 14 residues in the CDR3. The junction had 2 bases not matched to a gene; V was cut back by 0 bases and J by 3 bases. Looked up from germline, CDR1 is SGDLS and CDR2 is YYNGEE. This chain's CDR3 is CASSVGLAEETQYF. The DNA for the CDR3 is TGTGCCAGCAGCGTAGGCCTAGCGGAAGAGACCCAGTACTTC.

V gene TRBV24-1 combines with J gene TRBJ2-5; D is unclear. CDR3 size: 12 residues. Trimming pared 7 bases from V and 5 bases from J, leaving 10 bases between. CDR1 and CDR2 from the germline V gene are KGHDR and SFDVKD. CDR3 loop: CATSSQRETQYF. CDR3 bases: TGTGCCACCAGCTCCCAGAGGGAGACCCAGTACTTC.

The rearrangement uses TRBV25-1 and TRBJ2-7; D is unclear. There are 12 residues in the CDR3. The germline gives CDR1 MGHDK, CDR2 SYGVNS. V lost 3 bases to trimming and J lost 6 bases, with 9 bases between them. The CDR3 sequence is CASSDLSPEQYF. CDR3 DNA: TGTGCCAGCAGTGATCTCAGTCCCGAGCAGTACTTC.

This clonotype was found many times. The rearrangement uses TRBV7-9 and TRBJ2-5; 7 bases align to TRBD1. This CDR3 region has 14 residues. V was pared by 5 bases and J by 2 bases, with 5 bases of the junction left unmatched. Germline assignment: CDR1 SEHNR and CDR2 FQNEAQ (reference sequence). The CDR3 coding sequence is TGTGCCAGCAGCCTCCGGACAGGACAAGAGACCCAGTACTTC. It specifies CASSLRTGQETQYF.

The sample holds a few counts of this clonotype. The chain couples TRBV5-6 to TRBJ1-4; D remains ambiguous. The V gene lost 3 bases and the J gene lost 7 bases, with 19 bases spanning the gap. Germline V gene lookup returns CDR1 SGHDT and CDR2 YYEEEE. There are 16 residues in the CDR3. The CDR3 is CASSSGNRGRAEKLFF. The CDR3 DNA is TGTGCCAGCAGCTCTGGGAATCGCGGGCGGGCTGAAAAACTGTTTTTT.